What follows is one T cell receptor beta chain and its context. Its antigen is not known. Sequencing in the ViraFEST assay came after antigen-specific CD4+ T cells had been expanded with viral peptide pools, which were used to stimulate PBMC. Cultured cells yielded isolated CD4+ T cells after less than 11 days. Subjects were given two BNT162b2 or mRNA-1273 vaccine doses. V lost 5 bases and J 7 bases, leaving 20 bases between the germline ends. CDR3 size: 15 residues. Germline V gene sequence: CDR1 SGHAT, CDR2 FQNNGV. The data were produced by immunoSEQ multiplex PCR, yet TCRdb's version contains in-frame clones alone and is incomplete. The table shows roughly 70,000 clones, with about 80% occurring only once. The sample belongs to a study of vaccination effects on CD4 cells after COVID-19. General study findings and limits: No early post-infection timepoints were available in the study, which also included few convalescent patients.

Sequencing was performed on CD4+ T cells from PBMCs cultured with HCoV-OC43 spike peptides, taken after COVID-19 vaccination. Regarding subset: HCoV-OC43 spike overlapping peptide pool stimulation. V usage is TRBV11-2 and J usage is TRBJ2-5; D is undetermined. The origin of this receptor is a human donor who received a COVID-19 vaccine. This chain's CDR3 is CASSTTIGPYGTQYF. The CDR3, as DNA: TGTGCCAGCAGCACAACAATAGGGCCTTACGGGACCCAGTACTTC.